The T cell receptor beta chain described here comes from a study of T cell responses to AZD1222 COVID-19 vaccine. Study-wide results and limits: Breadth and depth of Spike-specific TCRs rose after two AZD1222 doses. After the peak T cell response, and only then, were repertoires sampled. At baseline, seropositivity was found in only six or seven AZD1222 recipients. Vaccine-associated CD4 TCRs ranged over spike, dominating at 160-218 and 743-854.

V lost 3 bases to trimming and J lost 0 bases, with 12 bases between them. This CDR3 has 15 amino acids. Germline CDR1 and CDR2: MNHEY and SMNVEV (reference sequence). The method was immunoSEQ multiplex PCR; TCRdb's version includes in-frame clones alone and lacks a portion of them. The sample includes about 180,000 clones, about 93% of them seen just once. Concerning this clone itself: The target antigen is unknown.

This TCR was recovered from an adult who received the MenACWY meningococcal vaccine as a control. The specimen comprised peripheral blood, sampled 28 days after the second dose of the MenACWY control vaccine. This sequence joins TRBV27 and TRBJ2-7; D possibly corresponds to TRBD1 (5 bases). This chain's CDR3 is CASSLYRISSYEQYF. As DNA, the CDR3 is TGTGCCAGCAGTTTGTACAGGATTAGCTCCTACGAGCAGTACTTC.